These T cell receptor beta chains were read from a single sample in a study of shared clonotypes between healthy human individuals. Sequenced by immunoSEQ multiplex PCR; TCRdb stores in-frame clones only, minus some. The top ten clones hold about 1.5% of a sample with over a million clones, 70% to 80% of them seen once. Sample: memory CD4+ T cells sorted from blood. Receptors were obtained from a man aged 18 to 29 in good health. Both conserved end residues are trimmed from each CDR3.

V gene,CDR3 protein
TRBV5-1,ASSLSEKTNSPLH
TRBV7-2,ASTTGYNNSPLH
TRBV4-3,ASSQDLASGDSYEQY
TRBV9,ASSVSSLAGVNEQY
TRBV2,ASSGQISSYGYT
TRBV30,ARGQSSDTQY
TRBV4-1,ASSQPGGNTGELF
TRBV2,ASTQGRLSPLH
TRBV5-1,ASAPLAGGRTDTQY
TRBV29-1,RRWHRGIGDTQY
TRBV19,ASSPGREQETQY